This T cell receptor beta chain was captured by sequencing in a study of T cells in Graves' hyperthyroidism and ophthalmopathy. RNA transcripts were the template for amplifying TCR beta CDR3 regions. During a first-round RT-PCR of the TCR CDR3, the HTBI primer set was used. TCRdb reprocessed the multiplex PCR reads via MiXCR and lists one record per CDR3 protein. Seen here are tens of thousands of distinct CDR3 sequences, roughly 51% observed once, and the top ten hold around a third. The trim removed 6 bases at V and 8 bases at J, leaving 11 bases unmatched. Germline values: CDR1 MNHEY, CDR2 SMNVEV (reference sequence). The CDR3 runs 16 residues. Exclusion criteria comprised uncontrolled infection, other autoimmune disease, pregnancy or lactation.

The chain couples TRBV27 to TRBJ1-6, with 9 bases aligning to TRBD1. The sample comprised peripheral blood or thyroid tissue (not recorded which). This TCR derives from a man between 18 and 35 years old with Graves' hyperthyroidism. The CDR3 DNA follows: TGTGCCAGCAGAGGAATGGGGACAGGGCCAGATTCACCCCTCCACTTT. Translation gives CASRGMGTGPDSPLHF.